One and the same sample provided the 4 T cell receptor beta chains below, sequenced in a study of CD8 T cells in ankylosing spondylitis. Study-wide results and limits: Blood from ankylosing spondylitis patients appeared to carry a characteristic roughly 8-variant TCR beta motif.

A single record per CDR3 protein comes from TCRdb applying MiXCR to the 5' RACE reads. The sample has 350,000 to 550,000 distinct CDR3 sequences; roughly 26% are singletons. Antigen specificity for these receptors is unknown. Source material: blood, either unsorted or a sorted T cell fraction (not recorded which). The receptors come from a male donor with ankylosing spondylitis.

The J gene is TRBJ2-7, the V gene TRBV18; D gene uncertain. The CDR3 runs to 13 residues. Trimming removed 2 bases at V and 2 bases at J, with 7 bases between. Looked up from germline, CDR1 is KGHSH and CDR2 is LQKENI. The CDR3 sequence is CASSPEFPYEQYF. The CDR3, as DNA: TGTGCCAGCTCACCAGAGTTCCCCTACGAGCAGTACTTC. The full variable domain, with the rest looked up from reference TRBV18 and TRBJ2-7, is NAGVMQNPRHLVRRRGQEARLRCSPMKGHSHVYWYRQLPEEGLKFMVYLQKENIIDESGMPKERFSAEFPKEGPSILRIQQVVRGDSAAYFCASSPEFPYEQYFGPGTRLTVT.

The chain employs TRBV20-1 and TRBJ1-2; 8 bases are shared with TRBD1. CDR1 and CDR2 from the germline V gene are DFQATT and SNEGSKA (reference sequence). This CDR3 has 14 residues. J gave up 1 base and V 4 bases, and 5 bases lay outside the gene matches. CDR3 DNA: TGCAGTGCTACAGGACAGGGATTTAACTATGGCTACACCTTC. Encoded protein: CSATGQGFNYGYTF.

This clonotype was detected a few times. This chain links TRBV7-2 with TRBJ2-7; 11 bases match TRBD2. This CDR3 contains 15 residues. Unmatched junction bases numbered 4, after V lost 2 bases and J lost 4 bases. Germline V gene sequence: CDR1 SGHTA, CDR2 FQGNSA. This CDR3 is CASSLILAGAYEQYF. In DNA, the CDR3 is TGTGCCAGCAGCTTAATACTAGCGGGAGCGTACGAGCAGTACTTC.

This clonotype came up a few times. This chain joins TRBV14 and TRBJ2-6; perhaps TRBD1 as D (6 bases). The V and J ends lost 4 bases and 0 bases respectively, with 16 bases between them. This CDR3 is 18 amino acids long. The germline gives CDR1 SGHDN, CDR2 FVKESK. The CDR3 spells CASSRRQDLLSGANVLTF. The DNA for the CDR3 is TGTGCCAGCAGCCGTCGACAGGACCTTCTCTCTGGGGCCAACGTCCTGACTTTC.